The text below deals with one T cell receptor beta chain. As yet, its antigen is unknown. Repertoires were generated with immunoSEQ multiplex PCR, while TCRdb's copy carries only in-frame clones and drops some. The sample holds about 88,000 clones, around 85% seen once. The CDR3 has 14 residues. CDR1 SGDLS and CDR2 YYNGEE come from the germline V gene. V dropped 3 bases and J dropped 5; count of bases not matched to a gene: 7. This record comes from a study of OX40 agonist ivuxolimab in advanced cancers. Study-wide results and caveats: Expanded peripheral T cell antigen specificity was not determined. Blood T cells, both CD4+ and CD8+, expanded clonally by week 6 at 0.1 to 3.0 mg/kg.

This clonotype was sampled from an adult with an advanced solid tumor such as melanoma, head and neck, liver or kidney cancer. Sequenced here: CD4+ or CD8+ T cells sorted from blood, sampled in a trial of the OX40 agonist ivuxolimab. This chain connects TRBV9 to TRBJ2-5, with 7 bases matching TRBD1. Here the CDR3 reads CASSADRARETQYF. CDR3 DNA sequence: TGTGCCAGCAGCGCAGACAGGGCCCGGGAGACCCAGTACTTC.